These 9 T cell receptor beta chains share one sample of origin, sequenced in a study of identical twins (dated by TCRdb to about 2016). Library preparation employed 5' RACE. Sequenced using an Illumina HiSeq 2000. TCRdb trimmed public reads at Q25 via fastp, called clones via MiXCR and kept in-frame beta chains. Merged by CDR3 protein, the rows form single entries marked with the most common genes and DNA. Across this sample there are roughly 720,000 distinct CDR3 sequences, with 15% to 20% seen only once. The leading ten clones occupy about an eighth of the sample. These sequences were also reported in another study, on T cells expressing NK-cell markers.

Sample: PBMCs. All receptors come from a woman between 18 and 29 years old in good health.

The J gene is TRBJ1-1, the V gene TRBV27, with TRBD1 as a possible D gene (5 bases). The germline V gene encodes CDR1 MNHEY and CDR2 SMNVEV (reference sequence). CDR3 size: 15 residues. Trimming removed 1 base at V and 3 bases at J, with 12 bases between. The CDR3 loop is CASSLLRGRDTEAFF. The DNA of the CDR3 is TGTGCCAGCAGTTTATTAAGGGGCAGGGACACTGAAGCTTTCTTT.

The chain has TRBV28 and TRBJ2-3; 8 nucleotides line up with TRBD2. The germline gives CDR1 MDHEN, CDR2 SYDVKM. CDR3 length: 14 amino acids. The V gene end was trimmed by 10 bases and the J gene end by 2 bases; junction bases not matched to a gene: 8. CDR3 nucleotides: TGTGCCACCCGGCCTAGCGGGCCCACAGATACGCAGTATTTT. Translated, it gives CATRPSGPTDTQYF. The whole variable domain, remainder taken from reference TRBV28 and TRBJ2-3, is DVKVTQSSRYLVKRTGEKVFLECVQDMDHENMFWYRQDPGLGLRLIYFSYDVKMKEKGDIPEGYSVSREKKERFSLILESASTNQTSMYLCATRPSGPTDTQYFGPGTRLTVL.

V gene TRBV6-1 combines with J gene TRBJ2-7; D may be TRBD1 (6 bases). The germline gives CDR1 MNHNS, CDR2 SASEGT. Trimming took 8 bases from V and 2 from J, leaving 22 bases between them. The CDR3 contains 16 residues. The CDR3 loop reads CASASGPPGATYEQYF. The DNA for the CDR3 is TGTGCCAGCGCCTCAGGCCCCCCAGGGGCGACCTACGAGCAGTACTTC.

This clonotype was counted at least ten times. The chain carries TRBV29-1 and TRBJ2-7, with a possible D match to TRBD2 (5 bases). The ends were cut back, 3 bases at V and 4 bases at J, with 16 bases in the middle. This CDR3 has 14 residues. Per germline, CDR1 SQVTM and CDR2 ANQGSEA. The CDR3 sequence is CSVDIRGSKYEQYF. The DNA of the CDR3 is TGCAGCGTTGATATTCGAGGGTCTAAGTACGAGCAGTACTTC.

This clonotype occurred a few times. The chain uses TRBV20-1 and TRBJ1-2, with 9 nucleotides matching TRBD1. Germline trimming cut 6 bases from V and 8 bases from J; bases unmatched to any gene: 7. The CDR3 extends over 12 amino acids. Per germline, CDR1 DFQATT and CDR2 SNEGSKA (reference sequence). As DNA, the CDR3 is TGCAGTGCGACGACAGGGGGTACGGGCTACACCTTC. Its translation is CSATTGGTGYTF.

The CDR3 region has the DNA TGCGCCAGCAGCAGCGGACAGGGTTTGGGCATAGAGACCCAGTACTTC. Its protein product is CASSSGQGLGIETQYF. This chain connects TRBV5-1 to TRBJ2-5; 8 bases map to TRBD1. The V and J ends lost 4 bases and 4 bases, in that order; junction bases with no gene match: 12. This CDR3 region has 16 residues. Germline assignment: CDR1 SGHRS and CDR2 YFSETQ.

The chain links TRBV5-5 to TRBJ2-1; D gene uncertain. The CDR3 spans 13 residues. Per germline, CDR1 SGHKS and CDR2 YYEKEE (reference sequence). V lost 4 bases and J lost 12, with 17 bases in between. The CDR3, as DNA: TGTGCCAGCAGCCTCCCGGGCACCAACGGGCAGTTCTTC. Translated: CASSLPGTNGQFF.

The chain couples TRBV5-5 to TRBJ2-7, with D perhaps matching TRBD2 (6 bases). Germline V gene sequence: CDR1 SGHKS, CDR2 YYEKEE (reference sequence). The CDR3 contains 14 residues. Trimming removed 4 bases at V and 2 bases at J, with 13 bases between. In DNA form, the CDR3 reads TGTGCCAGCAGCCCGGGACTTTTACCCTACGAGCAGTACTTC. Translating gives CASSPGLLPYEQYF.

The chain is built from TRBV5-1 and TRBJ1-5; D perhaps matches TRBD1 (5 bases). Germline V CDR1 and CDR2: SGHRS, YFSETQ. The CDR3 spans 15 residues. Between the trimmed V and J ends, which lost 4 bases and 4 bases, there was a span of 15 bases. DNA for the CDR3: TGCGCCAGCAGCCTCTCGGGGGATTCAAATCAGCCCCAGCATTTT. Its protein product is CASSLSGDSNQPQHF.